This entry features one TCR beta chain sequence. These data come from a study of blood T cell repertoires in COVID-19. Study-wide background: The samples span acute and convalescent COVID-19 from the United States, Italy and Spain.

The CDR3 extends over 16 amino acids. Germline assignment: CDR1 MGHRA and CDR2 YSYEKL. V was clipped by 4 bases and J by 6 bases; unmatched bases: 11. Sequencing was performed with immunoSEQ multiplex PCR; in TCRdb, only in-frame clones are kept and a portion is missing. The sample yields roughly 130,000 clones, about 87% seen once. The TCR sequence derives from a woman in her sixties with acute or convalescent COVID-19. Sequenced sample: peripheral blood. The chain recombines TRBV4-1 with TRBJ2-4; 8 nucleotides align to TRBD2. The CDR3 coding sequence is TGCGCCAGCAGCCCCGCGGGGGGTAGCGGACTAAACATTCAGTACTTC. This encodes CASSPAGGSGLNIQYF.